Listed here is a single T cell receptor (beta chain). Enrollment of patients from Seattle took place during active infection, with longitudinal follow-up. This specimen belongs to a study of blood T cell repertoires in COVID-19. Whole-study context: The cDNA or gDNA used as material had been derived from T cells, B-cell-depleted T cells, or PBMCs.

Authors' analysis steps: Estimation of nucleated cell counts relied on the amplification of reference gene primers. TCRdb keeps only in-frame clones here, not all; method: immunoSEQ multiplex PCR. V and J calls and clone size are as listed in that table; D and trimming were resolved from the DNA. The sample has hundreds of thousands of clones, around nine tenths seen once; the top ten hold around 6.6%. Sequencing was carried out using peripheral blood. The TCR comes from a woman in her seventies with COVID-19, enrolled during active disease.

CDR3 residues: CASSYWGETYF. CDR3 nucleotide sequence: TGTGCCAGCAGTTATTGGGGGGAGACGTACTTC. V usage is TRBV6-5 and J usage is TRBJ2-7, with D possibly TRBD2 on 6 matching bases. Trimming removed 3 bases from V and 12 bases from J, with 12 bases in between. Per germline, CDR1 MNHEY and CDR2 SVGAGI. This CDR3 has 11 amino acids.